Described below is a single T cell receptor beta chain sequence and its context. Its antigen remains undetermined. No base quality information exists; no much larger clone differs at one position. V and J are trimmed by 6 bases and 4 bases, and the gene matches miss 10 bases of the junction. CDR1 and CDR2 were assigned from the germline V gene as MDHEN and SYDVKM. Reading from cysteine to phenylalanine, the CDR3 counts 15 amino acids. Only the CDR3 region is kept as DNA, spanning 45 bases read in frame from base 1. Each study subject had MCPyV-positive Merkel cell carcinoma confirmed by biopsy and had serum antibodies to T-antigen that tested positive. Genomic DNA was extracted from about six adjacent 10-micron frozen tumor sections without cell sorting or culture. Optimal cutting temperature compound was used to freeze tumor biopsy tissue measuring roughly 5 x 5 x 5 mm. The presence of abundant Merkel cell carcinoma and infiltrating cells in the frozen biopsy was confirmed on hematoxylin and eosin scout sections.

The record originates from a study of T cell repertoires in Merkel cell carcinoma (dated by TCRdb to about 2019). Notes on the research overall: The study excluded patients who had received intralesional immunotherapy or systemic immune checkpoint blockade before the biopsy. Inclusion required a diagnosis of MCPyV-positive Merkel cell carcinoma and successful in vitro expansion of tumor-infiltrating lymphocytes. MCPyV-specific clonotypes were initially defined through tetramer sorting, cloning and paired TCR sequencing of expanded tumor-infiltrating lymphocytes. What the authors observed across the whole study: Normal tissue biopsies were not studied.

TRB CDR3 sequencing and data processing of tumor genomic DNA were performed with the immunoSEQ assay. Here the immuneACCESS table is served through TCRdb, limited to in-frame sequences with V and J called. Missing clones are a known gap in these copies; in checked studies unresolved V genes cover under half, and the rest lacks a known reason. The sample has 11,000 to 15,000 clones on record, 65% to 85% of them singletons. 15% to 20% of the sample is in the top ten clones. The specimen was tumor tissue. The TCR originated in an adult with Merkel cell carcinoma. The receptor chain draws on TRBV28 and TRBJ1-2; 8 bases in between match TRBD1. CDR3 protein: CASSHGQGQTYGYTF. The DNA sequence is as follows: TGTGCCAGCAGCCATGGACAGGGCCAGACCTATGGCTACACCTTC.